One T cell receptor (beta chain) is described in this entry. This sample stems from a study of blood T cell repertoires in COVID-19. The wider study: COVID-19 samples collected from the United States, Italy and Spain covered acute and convalescent phases. From T cells, B-cell-depleted T cells, or PBMCs came the material, which was cDNA or gDNA.

Produced via immunoSEQ multiplex PCR; TCRdb's table is partial and in-frame only. The sample records nearly 350,000 clones, roughly 87% being singletons. Living in about two dozen US areas, the participants were between roughly 18 and 90 years of age. Cohorts were determined from participant-reported clinical history. The sequenced sample consisted of PBMCs or T cells enriched from blood (not recorded which). The receptor was derived from a woman under 40 who had recovered from COVID-19.

The CDR3 here is CAWTPIGSQAGELFF. CDR3 nucleotide sequence: TGTGCCTGGACCCCTATAGGCTCTCAGGCCGGGGAGCTGTTTTTT. This chain links TRBV30 with TRBJ2-2; no clear D. The CDR3 runs to 15 residues. Between the trimmed V and J ends, which lost 4 bases and 6 bases, there was a span of 18 bases. Germline V lookup: CDR1 GTSNPN, CDR2 SVGIG (reference sequence).